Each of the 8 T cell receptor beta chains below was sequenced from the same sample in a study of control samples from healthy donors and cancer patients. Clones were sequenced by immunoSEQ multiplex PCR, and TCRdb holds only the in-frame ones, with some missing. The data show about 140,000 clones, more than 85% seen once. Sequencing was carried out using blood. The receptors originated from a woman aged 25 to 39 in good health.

The CDR3 loop is CAWSKGTDATNEKLFF. CDR3 nucleotides: TGTGCCTGGAGTAAAGGGACAGATGCAACTAATGAAAAACTGTTTTTT. The rearrangement links TRBV30 to TRBJ1-4; 7 nucleotides align to TRBD1. This CDR3 spans 16 amino acids. The germline V gene has CDR1 GTSNPN and CDR2 SVGIG (reference sequence). The V gene end was trimmed by 2 bases and the J gene end by 0 bases; junction bases not matched to a gene: 6.

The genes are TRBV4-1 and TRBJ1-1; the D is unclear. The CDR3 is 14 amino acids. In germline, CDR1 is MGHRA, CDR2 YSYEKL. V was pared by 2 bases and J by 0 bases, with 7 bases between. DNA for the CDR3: TGCGCCAGCAGCCAAAGGACGGTGAACACTGAAGCTTTCTTT. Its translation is CASSQRTVNTEAFF.

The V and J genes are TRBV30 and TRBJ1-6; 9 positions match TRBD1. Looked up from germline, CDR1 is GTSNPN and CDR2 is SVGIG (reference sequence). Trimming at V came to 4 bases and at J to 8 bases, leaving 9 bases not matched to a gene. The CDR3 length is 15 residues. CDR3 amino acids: CAWTQDRGSYSPLHF. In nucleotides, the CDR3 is TGTGCCTGGACCCAGGACAGGGGAAGTTATTCACCCCTCCACTTT.

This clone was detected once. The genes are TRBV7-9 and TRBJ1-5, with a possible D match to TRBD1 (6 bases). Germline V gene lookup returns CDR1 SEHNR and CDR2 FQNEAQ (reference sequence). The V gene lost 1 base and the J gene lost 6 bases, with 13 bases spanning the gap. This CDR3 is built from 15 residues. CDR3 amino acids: CASSLGGGGGQPQHF. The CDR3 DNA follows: TGTGCCAGCAGCTTAGGTGGAGGGGGAGGTCAGCCCCAGCATTTT.

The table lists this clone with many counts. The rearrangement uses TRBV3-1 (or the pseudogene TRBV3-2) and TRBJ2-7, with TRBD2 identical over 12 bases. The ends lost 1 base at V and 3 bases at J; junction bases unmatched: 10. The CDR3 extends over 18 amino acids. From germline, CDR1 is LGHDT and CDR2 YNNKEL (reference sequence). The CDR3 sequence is CASSQVLAGGGKFYEQYF. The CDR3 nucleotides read TGTGCCAGCAGCCAAGTTCTAGCGGGAGGGGGTAAGTTCTACGAGCAGTACTTC.

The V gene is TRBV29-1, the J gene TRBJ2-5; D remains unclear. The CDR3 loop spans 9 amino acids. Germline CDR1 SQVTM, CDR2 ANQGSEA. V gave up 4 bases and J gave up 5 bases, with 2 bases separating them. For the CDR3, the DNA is TGCAGCGTTGGTGAGACCCAGTACTTC. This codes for CSVGETQYF.

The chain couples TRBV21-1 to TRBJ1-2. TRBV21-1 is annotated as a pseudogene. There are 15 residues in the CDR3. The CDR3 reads CASSKELGANYGYTF. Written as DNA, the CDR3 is TGTGCCAGCAGCAAAGAATTGGGAGCTAACTATGGCTACACCTTC.

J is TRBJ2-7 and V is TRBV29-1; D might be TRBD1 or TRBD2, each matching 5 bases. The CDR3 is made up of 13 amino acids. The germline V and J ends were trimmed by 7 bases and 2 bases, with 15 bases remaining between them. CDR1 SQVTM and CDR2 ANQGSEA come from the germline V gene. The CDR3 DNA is TGCAGCGCCACCGGGACCACTACCTACGAGCAGTACTTC. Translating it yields CSATGTTTYEQYF.